This T cell receptor beta chain was recorded in a study of CD8 T cells in ankylosing spondylitis. Study observations and caveats: Some of the motif variants had earlier been found in reactive arthritis patients' fluid and blood. A TCR beta motif of under 10 highly homologous variants seemed to mark ankylosing spondylitis blood. Disease-linked clones reportedly showed significant enrichment in matched ankylosing spondylitis synovial fluid.

Researchers built TCR beta libraries using quantitative 5'-RACE with molecular barcodes. MiXCR, applied by TCRdb to the 5' RACE reads, yields one record per CDR3 protein. The sample includes under 250,000 distinct CDR3 sequences, roughly a tenth seen only once; the top ten take 2% to 3%. In its sample, this clonotype was seen a few times. Its matching antigen is unknown. The source material was blood, either unsorted or a sorted T cell fraction (not recorded which). This clonotype was obtained from a male donor with ankylosing spondylitis or in good health (not recorded which).

CDR3 nucleotides: TGTGCCAGCAGTCGCGGACAGGGATATAATTCACCCCTCCACTTT. This translates into CASSRGQGYNSPLHF. V and J are TRBV6-1 and TRBJ1-6; 8 nucleotides align to TRBD1. Germline V gene sequence: CDR1 MNHNS, CDR2 SASEGT. V shed 5 bases and J 4 bases; nucleotides not matched to a gene: 4. This CDR3 has 15 residues.